This TCR beta chain came from a study of blood T cell repertoires in COVID-19. The overall study: T cells, B-cell-depleted T cells, or PBMCs supplied cDNA or gDNA.

This clone showed up just a few times. Only in-frame clones appear in the TCRdb table, and some are missing; sequencing was by immunoSEQ multiplex PCR. The data contain approximately 350,000 clones, 85% to 90% of them singletons. The CDR3 is 12 amino acids. The V end was cut by 7 bases, the J end by 5 bases, with 12 bases between. CDR1 and CDR2 (germline): SGHDT, YYEEEE. The V gene is TRBV5-6, the J gene TRBJ1-2; a weak D match, TRBD1 (5 bases). The source material was PBMCs or T cells enriched from blood (not recorded which). This TCR derives from a man between 18 and 29 years old who had recovered from COVID-19. The CDR3 reads CASFRAGYGYTF. CDR3 DNA: TGTGCCAGCTTCAGGGCGGGGTATGGCTACACCTTC.